The 10 T cell receptor beta chains given below trace back to one sample, sequenced in a study of blood T cell repertoires in COVID-19. Produced via immunoSEQ multiplex PCR; TCRdb's table is partial and in-frame only. The data hold a few hundred thousand clones, with around nine tenths observed a single time. Sequencing was done on a sample of peripheral blood. The source of these receptors is a man in his 60s with acute or convalescent COVID-19.

This chain's CDR3 is CASTPIGLAGTDTQYF. The DNA of the CDR3 is TGTGCCAGCACCCCCATCGGACTAGCGGGCACAGATACGCAGTATTTT. The gene calls are TRBV5-4 and TRBJ2-3; TRBD2 matches at 10 bases. CDR3 length: 16 residues. The V gene end was trimmed by 6 bases and the J gene end by 1 base; junction bases not matched to a gene: 8. Germline CDR1 SGHNT, CDR2 YYREEE (reference sequence).

The chain links TRBV11-2 to TRBJ1-2; TRBD1 matches at 8 bases. In germline, CDR1 is SGHAT, CDR2 FQNNGV. This CDR3 has 15 amino acids. The junction had 9 bases not matched to a gene; V was cut back by 5 bases and J by 4 bases. Here the CDR3 DNA reads TGTGCCAGCAGCCCGTACGGGACAGGTCTCTATGGCTACACCTTC. Translating it yields CASSPYGTGLYGYTF.

The V gene is TRBV7-2, the J gene TRBJ2-3, with D possibly matching TRBD2 (5 bases). Germline V gene data show CDR1 as SGHTA and CDR2 as FQGNSA. Trimming cost V 2 bases and J 2 bases, with 17 bases left between them. This CDR3 comprises 17 residues. CDR3 DNA: TGTGCCAGCAGCTTATATCTCGGCGGGCCGTTCACAGATACGCAGTATTTT. This sequence encodes CASSLYLGGPFTDTQYF.

DNA for the CDR3: TGTGCCAGCAGTGATTGGCGGGGACAGGGAAGAAATAATTCACCCCTCCACTTT. It translates to CASSDWRGQGRNNSPLHF. The V call is TRBV27, the J call TRBJ1-6; 9 bases are shared with TRBD1. With V trimmed by 5 bases and J by 5 bases, 13 bases remained unmatched. Looked up from germline, CDR1 is MNHEY and CDR2 is SMNVEV (reference sequence). This CDR3 region has 18 residues.

The CDR3 bases are TGTGCCAGCAGCCAGACCGGGACAGGGGGGGCCCAGTACTTC. It encodes CASSQTGTGGAQYF. V and J are TRBV4-2 and TRBJ2-5; TRBD1 aligns across 11 bases. The CDR3 is 14 amino acids. V shed 3 bases, J shed 9 bases, and the junction held 6 bases outside the gene matches. Germline V gene data show CDR1 as LGHNA and CDR2 as YNFKEQ.

This sequence joins TRBV7-2 and TRBJ1-5; 12 nucleotides match TRBD1. The V gene's germline CDR1 is SGHTA and CDR2 FQGNSA. The length of the CDR3 is 16 residues. J gave up 7 bases and V 6 bases, and 10 bases lay outside the gene matches. CDR3 amino acids: CASSLPGQGAGQPQHF. The CDR3 nucleotides read TGTGCCAGCAGTTTACCGGGACAGGGGGCAGGGCAGCCCCAGCATTTT.

The genes are TRBV6-6 and TRBJ1-2; the D gene is possibly TRBD1 (6 bases). V shed 0 bases and J shed 8 bases, with 13 bases lying between them. This CDR3 is 14 amino acids long. Germline V gives CDR1 MNHNY, CDR2 SVGAGI (reference sequence). CDR3 nucleotide sequence: TGTGCCAGCAGTTACTCGCAGGGGACAAGAGGCTACACCTTC. Translation: CASSYSQGTRGYTF.

The CDR3 nucleotides are TGTGCCAGCAGCCAAGTTGTTAGCGGGGGACAAGAGACCCAGTACTTC. Amino acid sequence: CASSQVVSGGQETQYF. The chain employs TRBV4-2 and TRBJ2-5, with TRBD2 matching over 9 bases. The CDR3 contains 16 residues. The V gene end was trimmed by 1 base and the J gene end by 2 bases; junction bases not matched to a gene: 5. CDR1 is LGHNA and CDR2 is YNFKEQ in the germline V gene.

This chain links TRBV5-1 with TRBJ1-2; TRBD1 is a possible D gene (6 bases). V was pared by 4 bases and J by 8 bases, with 15 bases between. Germline CDR1 SGHRS, CDR2 YFSETQ. The CDR3 is made up of 13 amino acids. In DNA form, the CDR3 reads TGCGCCAGCAGCCCCGGGACACCCAAGGGCTACACCTTC. Amino acid sequence: CASSPGTPKGYTF.

The V call is TRBV18, the J call TRBJ2-5, with 13 nucleotides matching TRBD2. CDR1 and CDR2 from the germline V gene are KGHSH and LQKENI. The CDR3 length is 16 residues. The ends lost 3 bases at V and 5 bases at J; junction bases unmatched: 6. The CDR3 bases are TGTGCCAGCTCACCCCGACTAGCGGGGGGCGCGGAGACCCAGTACTTC. Encoded protein: CASSPRLAGGAETQYF.